The entry that follows covers one T cell receptor (beta chain) sequence. Trimming cost V 4 bases and J 10 bases; bases outside gene matches: 4. The germline V gene has CDR1 SGHVS and CDR2 FQNEAQ. This CDR3 is 12 amino acids long. This record belongs to a study of blood T cell repertoires in COVID-19. At the level of the study: The cDNA or gDNA used as material had been derived from T cells, B-cell-depleted T cells, or PBMCs.

Participants reported their clinical history, and cohort assignment relied on those reports. Recovered status applied to Cohort 3 donors who had two consecutive negative PCRs. It also applied to those with clearance or with symptom resolution. The table came from immunoSEQ multiplex PCR; TCRdb's copy has only in-frame clones and leaves some out. Among fewer than 400,000 clones listed, 70% to 90% were seen once. V is TRBV7-8 and J is TRBJ2-1; 7 bases fit TRBD2. The sequencing input was PBMCs or T cells enriched from blood (not recorded which). The source is a man aged 25-45 years who had recovered from COVID-19. The CDR3, as DNA: TGTGCCAGCAGCTCCGAAGCGGGGGAGCAGTTCTTC. It encodes CASSSEAGEQFF.